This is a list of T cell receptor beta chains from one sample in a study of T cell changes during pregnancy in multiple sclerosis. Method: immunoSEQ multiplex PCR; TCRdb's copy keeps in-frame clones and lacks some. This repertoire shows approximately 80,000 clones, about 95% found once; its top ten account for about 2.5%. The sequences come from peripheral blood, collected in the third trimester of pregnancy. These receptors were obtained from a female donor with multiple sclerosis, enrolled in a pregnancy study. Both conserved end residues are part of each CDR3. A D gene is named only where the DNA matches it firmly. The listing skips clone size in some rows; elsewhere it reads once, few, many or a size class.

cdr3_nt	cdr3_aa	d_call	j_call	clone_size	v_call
TGTGCCAGCAGTAGCGCGGGCTTGATGAACACTGAAGCTTTCTTT	CASSSAGLMNTEAFF	.	TRBJ1-1	.	TRBV5-4
TGTGCCAGCAGGGATGGGACAGGGAACTATGGCTACACCTTC	CASRDGTGNYGYTF	TRBD1	TRBJ1-2	.	TRBV6-1
TGTGCCAGCAGCTTAGTACTAGCGGGGGGTCTCCCAGATACGCAGTATTTT	CASSLVLAGGLPDTQYF	TRBD2	TRBJ2-3	.	TRBV7-8
TGTGCCAGCAGTGAAGCGGCGGGGAACTATGGCTACACCTTC	CASSEAAGNYGYTF	.	TRBJ1-2	.	TRBV2
TGTGCCAGTAGTTCGCAGGGAAGGCGCACTGAAGCTTTCTTT	CASSSQGRRTEAFF	.	TRBJ1-1	.	TRBV19
TGTGCCTGGAAAGAAGCAGGGTGGGGAAACACCATATATTTT	CAWKEAGWGNTIYF	.	TRBJ1-3	once	TRBV30
TGTGCCAGCAGCAAACGTGGGGCAGGAGACTCTGGAAACACCATATATTTT	CASSKRGAGDSGNTIYF	.	TRBJ1-3	once	TRBV21-1
TGCGCCAGCAGCTTGGCCCAGCGGGGGAGCTCCTACAATGAGCAGTTCTTC	CASSLAQRGSSYNEQFF	TRBD2	TRBJ2-1	.	TRBV5-1
TGTGCCATCACCCCGTCCGGAGGCCTCGTCAACTATGGCTACACCTTC	CAITPSGGLVNYGYTF	.	TRBJ1-2	.	TRBV10-3
TGTGCCAGCAGCCCATCGGGGGGAGAGACCCAGTACTTC	CASSPSGGETQYF	TRBD2	TRBJ2-5	.	TRBV7-3
TGTGCCTGGAGTGCCTGGGACAGAGATTCACCCCTCCACTTT	CAWSAWDRDSPLHF	TRBD1	TRBJ1-6	.	TRBV30
TGTGCCAGCAGCTACGGTATGAACACTGAAGCTTTCTTT	CASSYGMNTEAFF	.	TRBJ1-1	.	TRBV11-2
TGTGCCAGCAGCGATCGGACAGGGCCGAACACTGAAGCTTTCTTT	CASSDRTGPNTEAFF	TRBD1	TRBJ1-1	.	TRBV9
TGTGCCAGCAGTGAAGGCGGCTATTTCTACGAGCAGTACTTC	CASSEGGYFYEQYF	.	TRBJ2-7	.	TRBV6-1
TGTGCCAGTAGTATTAGCGGGGGGCGCGATGAGCAGTTCTTC	CASSISGGRDEQFF	TRBD2	TRBJ2-1	.	TRBV19
TGTGCCAGCAGTTCAACCAGGGTGGCCTACGAGCAGTACTTC	CASSSTRVAYEQYF	.	TRBJ2-7	.	TRBV27
TGTGCCAGCTCACCACGGGGCAGGGTCCAAGAGACCCAGTACTTC	CASSPRGRVQETQYF	.	TRBJ2-5	.	TRBV18
TGCAGCGTTGAATTAGGAGCGGGGGGGAGGAATGAGCAGTTCTTC	CSVELGAGGRNEQFF	TRBD2	TRBJ2-1	.	TRBV29-1
TGTGCCAGCAGTAGCAGGGGGCCCTCCTACGAGCAGTACTTC	CASSSRGPSYEQYF	TRBD1	TRBJ2-7	.	TRBV27
TGTGCCAGCAGCTTATTAGGGAGCCCCTCCTACGAGCAGTACTTC	CASSLLGSPSYEQYF	.	TRBJ2-7	.	TRBV5-4
TGTGCCAGCAGCGTAGGAGGGCTGCTGGTAGATACGCAGTATTTT	CASSVGGLLVDTQYF	.	TRBJ2-3	.	TRBV9
TGTGCCAGTAACTACGGGACAGGGAGTTCTCAGCCCCAGCATTTT	CASNYGTGSSQPQHF	TRBD1	TRBJ1-5	.	TRBV19
TGTGCCAGCACTCGCGAGGAGACAGGGCTCGAGCAGTACTTC	CASTREETGLEQYF	TRBD1	TRBJ2-7	.	TRBV6-1
TGTGCCAGCTCACCCGGGACAGGAGCTAGCACAGATACGCAGTATTTT	CASSPGTGASTDTQYF	TRBD1	TRBJ2-3	.	TRBV18
TGTGCCAGCTCAACCGGGAGCACAGATACGCAGTATTTT	CASSTGSTDTQYF	.	TRBJ2-3	.	TRBV18
TGTGCCACCAGCAGAGATCAAACAGGGAGGGACGAGCAGTACTTC	CATSRDQTGRDEQYF	.	TRBJ2-7	.	TRBV15
TGTGCCAGCAGCTTTCAGGGGATGAACACTGAAGCTTTCTTT	CASSFQGMNTEAFF	.	TRBJ1-1	.	TRBV7-9
TGTGCCAGCAGTGAAGGAAGAGGGGGGGGGTCCGGGGAGCTGTTTTTT	CASSEGRGGGSGELFF	.	TRBJ2-2	.	TRBV2
TGTGCCAGCAGCTCCTCTCAGCTTTTGTCTAGCGGGGCCGGGGATACGCAGTATTTT	CASSSSQLLSSGAGDTQYF	TRBD2	TRBJ2-3	.	TRBV5-4